These T cell receptor beta chains were read from a single sample in a study of CD4+ T cells in melanoma. Clones were read by immunoSEQ multiplex PCR, and TCRdb kept only the in-frame ones, dropping some. The sample lists 120,000 to 150,000 clones, over 90% occurring once. These receptors came from a human donor with melanoma. The conserved cysteine and the conserved F or W are not part of the CDR3 here. A D gene is named only where the DNA matches it firmly. Some rows have no size entry. The others give once, few or many, or a class for an expanded clone.

D	V	size	J	CDR3
TRBD2	TRBV19	-	TRBJ2-7	ASSTLAGGTYEQY
-	TRBV11-2	-	TRBJ2-5	ASSPNAARETQY
TRBD1	TRBV6-6	-	TRBJ1-3	ASSSGQGLNTIY
-	TRBV5-4	-	TRBJ2-3	ASSLGGRTDTQY
-	TRBV29-1	few	TRBJ1-1	SVDDRMNTEAF
-	TRBV19	-	TRBJ1-1	ASSPLDLNTEAF
-	TRBV2	-	TRBJ1-1	ASQGSAEAF
-	TRBV19	-	TRBJ1-2	ASSTTLHGGEGYT
-	TRBV6-5	-	TRBJ1-5	ASSPGGVGNQPQH
-	TRBV2	-	TRBJ1-1	ASSVVRTAGTEAF
-	TRBV19	-	TRBJ1-5	ASSVQGRDQPQH